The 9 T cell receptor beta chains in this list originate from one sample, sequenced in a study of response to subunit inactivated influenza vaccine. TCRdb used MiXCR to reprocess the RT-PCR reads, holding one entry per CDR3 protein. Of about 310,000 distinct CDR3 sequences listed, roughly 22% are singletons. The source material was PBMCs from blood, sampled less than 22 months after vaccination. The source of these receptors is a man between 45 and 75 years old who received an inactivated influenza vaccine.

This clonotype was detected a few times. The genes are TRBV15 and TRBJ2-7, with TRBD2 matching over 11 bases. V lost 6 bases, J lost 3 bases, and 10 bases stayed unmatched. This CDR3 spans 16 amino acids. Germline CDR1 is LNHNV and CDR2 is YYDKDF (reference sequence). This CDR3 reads CATSTRLAGKHYEQYF. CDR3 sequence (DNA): TGTGCCACCAGTACCAGACTAGCGGGAAAGCACTACGAGCAGTACTTC.

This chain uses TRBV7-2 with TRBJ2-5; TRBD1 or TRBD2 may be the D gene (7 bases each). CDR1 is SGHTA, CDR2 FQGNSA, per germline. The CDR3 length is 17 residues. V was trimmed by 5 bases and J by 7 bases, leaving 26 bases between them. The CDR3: CASSPIRGGKLKGTQYF. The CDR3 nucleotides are TGTGCCAGCAGCCCCATCAGGGGGGGAAAACTAAAAGGGACCCAGTACTTC. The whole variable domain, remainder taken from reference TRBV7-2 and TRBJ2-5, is GAGVSQSPSNKVTEKGKDVELRCDPISGHTALYWYRQSLGQGLEFLIYFQGNSAPDKSGLPSDRFSAERTGGSVSTLTIQRTQQEDSAVYLCASSPIRGGKLKGTQYFGPGTRLLVL.

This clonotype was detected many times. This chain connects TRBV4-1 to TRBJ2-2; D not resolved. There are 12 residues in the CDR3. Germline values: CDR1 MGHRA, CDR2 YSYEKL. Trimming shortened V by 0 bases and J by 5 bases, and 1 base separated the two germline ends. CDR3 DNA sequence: TGCGCCAGCAGCCAAGAAACCGGGGAGCTGTTTTTT. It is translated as CASSQETGELFF.

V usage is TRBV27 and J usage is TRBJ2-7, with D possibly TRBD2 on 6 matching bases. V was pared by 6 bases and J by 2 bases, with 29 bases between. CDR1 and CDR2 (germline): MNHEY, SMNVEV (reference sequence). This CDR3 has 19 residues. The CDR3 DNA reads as TGTGCCAGCAGGCGTTCGTATCAGCGGGCTCAGATTTTCACCTACGAGCAGTACTTC. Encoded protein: CASRRSYQRAQIFTYEQYF.

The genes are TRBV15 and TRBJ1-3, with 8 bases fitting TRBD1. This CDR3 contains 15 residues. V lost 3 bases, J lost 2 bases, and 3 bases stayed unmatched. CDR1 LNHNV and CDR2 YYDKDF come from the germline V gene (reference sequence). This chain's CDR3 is CATSSRTGTGNTIYF. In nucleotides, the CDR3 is TGTGCCACCAGCAGCCGGACAGGGACTGGAAACACCATATATTTT.

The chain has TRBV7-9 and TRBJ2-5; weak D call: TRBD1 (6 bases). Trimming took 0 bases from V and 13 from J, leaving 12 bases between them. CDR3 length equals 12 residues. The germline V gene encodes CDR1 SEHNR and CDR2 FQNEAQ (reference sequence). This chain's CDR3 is CASSLASGEMYF. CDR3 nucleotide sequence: TGTGCCAGCAGCTTAGCGTCAGGGGAAATGTACTTC.

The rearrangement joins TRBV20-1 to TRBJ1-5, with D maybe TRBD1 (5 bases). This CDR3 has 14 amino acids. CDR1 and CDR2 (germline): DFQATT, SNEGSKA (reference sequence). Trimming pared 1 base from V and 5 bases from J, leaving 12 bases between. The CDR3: CSARGRDRYQPQHF. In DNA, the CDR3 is TGCAGTGCTAGAGGACGCGACAGATATCAGCCCCAGCATTTT.

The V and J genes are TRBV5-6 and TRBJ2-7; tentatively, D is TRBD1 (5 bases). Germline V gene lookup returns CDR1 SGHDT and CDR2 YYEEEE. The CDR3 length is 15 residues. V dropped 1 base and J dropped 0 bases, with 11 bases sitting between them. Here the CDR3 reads CASSLSGPSSYEQYF. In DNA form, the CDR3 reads TGTGCCAGCAGCTTGTCAGGGCCTAGCTCCTACGAGCAGTACTTC.

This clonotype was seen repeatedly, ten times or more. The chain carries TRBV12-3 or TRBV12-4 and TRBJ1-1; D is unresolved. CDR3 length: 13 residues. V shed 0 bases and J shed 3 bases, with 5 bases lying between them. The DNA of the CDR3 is TGTGCCAGCAGTTTAGCGCGAGACACTGAAGCTTTCTTT. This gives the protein CASSLARDTEAFF.